These 24 T cell receptor beta chains originate from one sample sequenced in a study of CD8+CD57+ T cells in acquired aplastic anemia. Genomic DNA was employed as the template in profiling TCR beta VDJ and CDR3. TCRdb reprocessed the reads via MiXCR and lists one record per CDR3 protein. The top ten clones hold more than 0.95% of a sample with about 180,000 distinct CDR3 sequences, 40% to 55% of them seen once. It was patients with CD8+CD57+ cell expansion by flow cytometry who were chosen for sequencing. Sequences were obtained from sorted CD4+, CD8+, or CD8+CD57+ T cells (not recorded which) from PBMCs. The source of these receptors is a human donor with aplastic anemia.

This clonotype was detected many times. CDR3 residues: CASGLTGTVFYGYTF. The CDR3 DNA follows: TGTGCTAGTGGTTTGACTGGGACAGTCTTCTATGGCTACACCTTC. This sequence joins TRBV12-5 and TRBJ1-2, with TRBD1 matching 7 bases. This CDR3 contains 15 residues. The V gene end was trimmed by 2 bases and the J gene end by 4 bases; junction bases not matched to a gene: 7. Germline CDR1 is LGHNT and CDR2 is FRNRAP.

In the case of this clonotype: A read error may explain this, as a much larger clone is one base away. The rearrangement links TRBV5-6 to TRBJ1-1, with D unresolved. The germline V gene encodes CDR1 SGHDT and CDR2 YYEEEE. The CDR3 is 15 amino acids. The CDR3 DNA follows: TGTGCCAACAGCATCCCCGGGCAGACGAACACTGAAGCTTTCTTT. It codes for CANSIPGQTNTEAFF.

Remarks on this clonotype: A read error may be the cause here, since a much bigger clone is one base away. The V and J genes are TRBV5-1 and TRBJ1-1, with D perhaps matching TRBD1 (5 bases). This CDR3 is 13 amino acids long. The V gene's germline CDR1 is SGHRS and CDR2 YFSETQ. CDR3 sequence reads: CASSLFEGTEALF. CDR3 in DNA: TGCGCCAGCAGCTTGTTTGAGGGGACTGAAGCTCTCTTT.

This clonotype was seen ten or more times. Germline and junction disagree at one end, which may indicate a read error. The J gene is TRBJ1-5, the V gene TRBV5-1, with no clear D. CDR3 length: 13 residues. Germline values: CDR1 SGHRS, CDR2 YFSETQ. CDR3 sequence: CASSFDSNQPQHF. Written as DNA, the CDR3 is TGTGCCAGCAGCTTCGATAGCAATCAGCCCCAGCATTTT.

The table lists this clonotype with many counts. The chain couples TRBV2 to TRBJ2-7; TRBD2 matches at 8 bases. The length of the CDR3 is 17 residues. Germline V gene sequence: CDR1 SNHLY, CDR2 FYNNEI. J lost 7 bases, V lost 11 bases, and 25 bases had no gene match. In nucleotides, the CDR3 is TGTGCCGGCGTGCGGGCCCCGTCGGGGGGGCCCGGGGGTGAGCAGTACTTC. This encodes CAGVRAPSGGPGGEQYF.

This clonotype was counted at least ten times. The chain carries TRBV20-1 and TRBJ1-1, with 8 bases matching TRBD1. This CDR3 is built from 15 residues. V lost 5 bases and J lost 1; bases outside the gene matches: 9. CDR1 is DFQATT, CDR2 SNEGSKA, per germline (reference sequence). As DNA, the CDR3 is TGCAGTGCTTTGGCCCCGGACAGGGAGAACACTGAAGCTTTCTTT. It specifies CSALAPDRENTEAFF.

The rearrangement joins TRBV29-1 to TRBJ1-6; 7 bases are a match to TRBD1. CDR1 SQVTM and CDR2 ANQGSEA come from the germline V gene. The CDR3 totals 13 residues. J was trimmed by 5 bases and V by 6 bases; bases with no gene match: 4. CDR3 in DNA: TGCAGCGTCCAGACAGGGAATAATTCACCCCTCCACTTT. It specifies CSVQTGNNSPLHF. Full variable domain (missing parts from reference TRBV29-1 and TRBJ1-6): SAVISQKPSRDICQRGTSLTIQCQVDSQVTMMFWYRQQPGQSLTLIATANQGSEATYESGFVIDKFPISRPNLTFSTLTVSNMSPEDSSIYLCSVQTGNNSPLHFGNGTRLTVT.

This chain connects TRBV2 to TRBJ2-3, with D perhaps TRBD1 or TRBD2 (5 bases each). The CDR3 length is 12 residues. Germline values: CDR1 SNHLY, CDR2 FYNNEI. V shed 7 bases and J shed 3 bases, with 8 bases lying between them. The CDR3 nucleotides are TGTGCCAGCATGAGGGGAACAGATACGCAGTATTTT. Translated: CASMRGTDTQYF.

There are many counts of this clonotype. The chain has TRBV7-9 and TRBJ2-1; possibly TRBD1 for D (5 bases). This CDR3 has 13 amino acids. Germline V gene data show CDR1 as SEHNR and CDR2 as FQNEAQ (reference sequence). Trimming removed 4 bases from V and 7 bases from J, with 11 bases in between. The CDR3 bases are TGTGCCAGCAGCTCATCAGGGCGGAATGAGCAGTTCTTC. Translation: CASSSSGRNEQFF.

This clonotype occurred many times. This chain uses TRBV29-1 with TRBJ1-2, with 7 bases aligning to TRBD1. This CDR3 spans 12 amino acids. The junction had 6 bases not matched to a gene; V was cut back by 8 bases and J by 3 bases. Germline assignment: CDR1 SQVTM and CDR2 ANQGSEA. In nucleotides, the CDR3 is TGCAGCTTGACAGGGAACGACTATGGCTACACCTTC. Translation gives CSLTGNDYGYTF.

The chain employs TRBV10-2 and TRBJ1-6; D is ambiguous. V gave up 6 bases and J gave up 1 base, with 10 bases separating them. Germline CDR1 reads WSHSY; CDR2 reads SAAADI. This CDR3 region has 15 residues. CDR3 loop: CASSETSSYNSPLHF. CDR3 nucleotide sequence: TGCGCCAGCAGCGAGACCTCTTCCTATAATTCACCCCTCCACTTT.

About this clonotype itself: Its ends do not fully match the called genes, so a read error is possible. The V gene is TRBV3-1, the J gene TRBJ2-7; TRBD2 matches 10 bases. Germline lookup yields CDR1 LGHDT and CDR2 YNNKEL (reference sequence). CDR3 length equals 15 residues. The CDR3 sequence is CARSESGRDAYEQYF. For the CDR3, the DNA is TGTGCCCGCAGCGAAAGCGGGAGGGATGCCTACGAGCAGTACTTC.

The chain couples TRBV6-1 to TRBJ1-5, with D unclear. The V gene's germline CDR1 is MNHNS and CDR2 SASEGT. V was pared by 5 bases and J by 6 bases, with 14 bases between. The CDR3 runs to 14 residues. CDR3 protein: CASSLREESQPQHF. The CDR3 DNA sequence: TGTGCCAGCAGTCTCCGCGAGGAAAGTCAGCCCCAGCATTTT.

The table lists this clonotype with a few counts. The J gene is TRBJ2-7, the V gene TRBV10-1, with 7 positions matching TRBD1. CDR1 WNHNN and CDR2 SYGVQD come from the germline V gene (reference sequence). The CDR3 covers 13 residues. V shed 5 bases, J shed 5 bases, and the junction held 6 bases outside the gene matches. The CDR3 DNA sequence: TGCGCCAGCAGTCTCAACAGGGGCAACGAGCAGTACTTC. This translates into CASSLNRGNEQYF.

Details on this clonotype: The CDR3 end shows no conserved phenylalanine or tryptophan, and so a read error is likely. The DNA is omitted, as the CDR3 cannot be located on it reliably, and the CDR3 follows TCRdb's listing. The chain joins TRBV19 to TRBJ2-2; the table's D call of TRBD1 was not tested on the DNA. The CDR3 has 9 residues if both end residues are counted. The V gene's germline CDR1 is LNHDA and CDR2 SQIVND (reference sequence). The chain's CDR3 is CASTLAGDV.

This clonotype is a singleton in its sample. CDR3 nucleotides: TGCGCCAGCAGCAAAGGACTAGCGGGAGTGGAAAATGAGCAGTTCTTC. Amino acid sequence: CASSKGLAGVENEQFF. V gene TRBV5-1 combines with J gene TRBJ2-1; TRBD2 matches at 13 bases. CDR1 and CDR2 (germline): SGHRS, YFSETQ. The J segment lost 7 bases and the V segment lost 4 bases, leaving 8 bases of the junction unmatched. This CDR3 region has 16 residues.

The genes are TRBV4-1 and TRBJ2-3; 11 bases line up with TRBD2. Losses at the gene ends were 0 bases for V and 7 bases for J; bases not matched to a gene: 6. Germline CDR1 reads MGHRA; CDR2 reads YSYEKL. The CDR3 is 16 residues long. The CDR3 DNA sequence: TGCGCCAGCAGCCAAGAGTTTTTAGCGGGAGGGCATACGCAGTATTTT. This gives the protein CASSQEFLAGGHTQYF.

At least ten counts were recorded for this clonotype. This chain links TRBV4-3 with TRBJ1-5, with D perhaps matching TRBD1 (5 bases). Germline V CDR1 and CDR2: LGHNA, YSLEER. The V end lost 6 bases, the J end lost 7 bases, and 16 bases lay between the germline ends. The CDR3 extends over 14 amino acids. CDR3 in amino acids: CASRQVTIRQPQHF. For the CDR3, the DNA is TGCGCCAGCAGACAGGTGACGATCCGACAGCCCCAGCATTTT.

The chain links TRBV5-1 to TRBJ2-7, with 8 nucleotides matching TRBD1. The CDR3 is 14 residues long. Trimming cost V 0 bases and J 5 bases; bases outside gene matches: 4. Germline loops: CDR1 SGHRS, CDR2 YFSETQ. For the CDR3, the DNA is TGCGCCAGCAGCTTGGGGGACAGGTCCCACGAGCAGTACTTC. It yields the protein CASSLGDRSHEQYF.

This chain uses TRBV2 with TRBJ2-1; 14 nucleotides line up with TRBD2. The CDR3 consists of 18 residues. The germline CDR1 and CDR2 sequences are SNHLY and FYNNEI. V gave up 5 bases and J gave up 9 bases; unmatched junction bases: 15. CDR3 protein: CASSPGTSGSGRVSEQFF. In DNA, the CDR3 is TGTGCCAGCAGTCCCGGGACTAGCGGGAGTGGGAGGGTGAGTGAGCAGTTCTTC. The whole variable domain, remainder taken from reference TRBV2 and TRBJ2-1, is EPEVTQTPSHQVTQMGQEVILRCVPISNHLYFYWYRQILGQKVEFLVSFYNNEISEKSEIFDDQFSVERPDGSNFTLKIRSTKLEDSAMYFCASSPGTSGSGRVSEQFFGPGTRLTVL.

This clonotype was found many times. V usage is TRBV29-1 and J usage is TRBJ2-3; 12 nucleotides line up with TRBD2. J lost 6 bases, V lost 4 bases, and 2 bases had no gene match. The germline V gene has CDR1 SQVTM and CDR2 ANQGSEA. The CDR3 extends over 13 amino acids. This CDR3 is CSVGTSGTDTQYF. CDR3 DNA sequence: TGCAGCGTTGGGACTAGCGGGACCGATACGCAGTATTTT.

A few counts support this clonotype. The CDR3 DNA is TGTGCCAGCAGCTTAGCTAGCGGGAGCTACGAGCAGTACTTC. This sequence encodes CASSLASGSYEQYF. This sequence joins TRBV7-6 and TRBJ2-7, with 9 nucleotides matching TRBD2. This CDR3 has 14 amino acids. From germline, CDR1 is SGHVS and CDR2 FNYEAQ. V trimming: 0 bases; J trimming: 3 bases; junction bases outside the gene matches: 0.

The chain links TRBV5-8 to TRBJ2-1; 9 nucleotides agree with TRBD1. V shed 1 base and J 7 bases; nucleotides not matched to a gene: 3. Germline CDR1 is SGHTS and CDR2 is YDEGEE. This CDR3 has 14 amino acids. CDR3 loop: CASSLFGTGNEQFF. CDR3 sequence (DNA): TGTGCCAGCAGCTTGTTCGGGACAGGGAATGAGCAGTTCTTC.

With regard to this clonotype: A read error may explain this, as a much larger clone is one base away. The V and J genes are TRBV5-4 and TRBJ1-4; D is uncertain. The germline V and J ends were trimmed by 0 bases and 6 bases, with 9 bases remaining between them. Germline V CDR1 and CDR2: SGHNT, YYREEE (reference sequence). The CDR3 contains 14 residues. The CDR3 region is CASSLETGDEKLFF. In DNA form, the CDR3 reads TGTGCCAGCAGCTTGGAGACCGGAGATGAAAAACTGTTTTTT.